The 7 T cell receptor beta chains below were found in one sample sequenced in a study of cytomegalovirus exposure and HLA in healthy donors. It was with 60 Vbeta and 13 Jbeta primers that the PCR ran. The method was immunoSEQ multiplex PCR; TCRdb's version includes in-frame clones alone and lacks a portion of them. The table for this sample gives approximately 110,000 clones. Sequencing was done on a sample of PBMCs. The source is a man aged 18-30 years in good health and CMV-seronegative.

The rearrangement joins TRBV5-6 to TRBJ2-7, with D possibly matching TRBD1 (6 bases). The CDR3 contains 13 residues. V lost 2 bases, J lost 2 bases, and 8 bases lay in between. The germline V gene encodes CDR1 SGHDT and CDR2 YYEEEE. The chain's CDR3 is CASSFQGPYEQYF. CDR3 DNA: TGTGCCAGCAGCTTCCAGGGGCCCTACGAGCAGTACTTC.

V is TRBV28 and J is TRBJ2-7; 10 bases align to TRBD2. CDR1 and CDR2 (germline): MDHEN, SYDVKM. Losses at the gene ends were 4 bases for V and 4 bases for J; bases not matched to a gene: 10. The CDR3 has 16 amino acids. This CDR3 is CASSSGGLAGVYEQYF. The CDR3 bases are TGTGCCAGCAGTTCTGGGGGGCTAGCGGGAGTTTACGAGCAGTACTTC.

The chain employs TRBV19 and TRBJ1-1; no clear D gene. Germline values: CDR1 LNHDA, CDR2 SQIVND (reference sequence). V dropped 5 bases and J dropped 1 base, with 20 bases sitting between them. The CDR3 spans 17 residues. CDR3 DNA: TGTGCCAGTAGTCCCCGAGACGCAAAGAGAGGGAACACTGAAGCTTTCTTT. Its translation: CASSPRDAKRGNTEAFF.

The CDR3 loop reads CASSYSWPGEQYF. CDR3 coding DNA: TGTGCCAGCAGTTACTCGTGGCCTGGCGAGCAGTACTTC. The chain carries TRBV6-5 and TRBJ2-7, with unresolved D. CDR1 MNHEY and CDR2 SVGAGI come from the germline V gene. Trimming pared 0 bases from V and 6 bases from J, leaving 9 bases between. The CDR3 covers 13 residues.

The chain links TRBV4-2 to TRBJ1-1; weak D call: TRBD1 (5 bases). This CDR3 has 15 residues. The ends were cut back, 1 base at V and 0 bases at J, with 9 bases in the middle. The V gene's germline CDR1 is LGHNA and CDR2 YNFKEQ. Here the CDR3 reads CASSQASRVNTEAFF. Written as DNA, the CDR3 is TGTGCCAGCAGCCAAGCTTCCAGGGTGAACACTGAAGCTTTCTTT.

This chain uses TRBV2 with TRBJ2-7; the match to TRBD1 covers 9 bases. Looked up from germline, CDR1 is SNHLY and CDR2 is FYNNEI. With V trimmed by 7 bases and J by 2 bases, 9 bases remained unmatched. The CDR3 runs 15 residues. DNA of the CDR3: TGTGCCAGCATTATAGGGACAGGGACTGCCTACGAGCAGTACTTC. Translation gives CASIIGTGTAYEQYF.

V is TRBV11-3 and J is TRBJ2-5; the D gene is possibly TRBD2 (5 bases). The CDR3 is 13 residues long. V lost 3 bases and J lost 4, with 9 bases in between. Germline CDR1 is SGHNT and CDR2 is YENEEA. CDR3 amino acids: CASSFGVGETQYF. CDR3 nucleotides: TGTGCCAGCAGCTTCGGGGTTGGAGAGACCCAGTACTTC.